What follows are 16 T cell receptor beta chains derived from one specimen sequenced in a study of T cell responses to AZD1222 COVID-19 vaccine. The repertoire was sequenced with immunoSEQ multiplex PCR; TCRdb's copy has only in-frame clones and lacks some. Of around 100,000 clones in the sample, about 92% were seen once. Specimen: peripheral blood, collected on day 0 of AZD1222 vaccination. The receptor set was obtained from an adult in good health.

The count of this clone is one. The genes are TRBV6-2 or TRBV6-3 and TRBJ1-5; tentatively, D is TRBD1 (5 bases). Germline CDR1 reads MNHEY; CDR2 reads SVGEGT. Between the trimmed V and J ends, which lost 6 bases and 0 bases, there was a span of 12 bases. This CDR3 is 15 amino acids long. CDR3 sequence reads: CASSPGGHSNQPQHF. In nucleotides, the CDR3 is TGTGCCAGCAGCCCGGGGGGTCATAGCAATCAGCCCCAGCATTTT.

The J gene is TRBJ2-3, the V gene TRBV6-2 or TRBV6-3; TRBD2 aligns across 13 bases. CDR1 and CDR2 from the germline V gene are MNHEY and SVGEGT. The trim removed 4 bases at V and 2 bases at J, leaving 3 bases unmatched. The CDR3 totals 16 residues. The CDR3 sequence is CASSWTSGGNTDTQYF. The CDR3 nucleotides are TGTGCCAGCAGTTGGACTAGCGGGGGCAACACAGATACGCAGTATTTT.

V is TRBV20-1 and J is TRBJ2-5, with a weak D call TRBD1 (5 bases). The germline V gene has CDR1 DFQATT and CDR2 SNEGSKA (reference sequence). CDR3 length: 13 amino acids. Trimming took off 3 bases at V and 0 bases at J, with 8 bases between the two ends. This CDR3 reads CSASGADQETQYF. CDR3 in DNA: TGCAGTGCTAGTGGGGCGGACCAAGAGACCCAGTACTTC.

The CDR3 region has the DNA TGTGCCAGCAGTTTACAGGGACTAGCGGGGGGCCTCTACGAGCAGTACTTC. Its protein is CASSLQGLAGGLYEQYF. This chain links TRBV28 with TRBJ2-7; 15 bases align to TRBD2. The germline CDR1 and CDR2 sequences are MDHEN and SYDVKM. V was clipped by 2 bases and J by 3 bases; unmatched bases: 5. The CDR3 runs 17 residues.

The chain links TRBV5-1 to TRBJ1-4; maybe TRBD1 (6 bases). The V gene lost 3 bases and the J gene lost 8 bases, with 20 bases spanning the gap. The CDR3 length is 16 residues. Germline CDR1 and CDR2: SGHRS and YFSETQ. CDR3 in DNA: TGCGCCAGCAGCTCCCTGGGATTGGGGGGCGAGGAAAAACTGTTTTTT. It codes for CASSSLGLGGEEKLFF.

The genes are TRBV5-4 and TRBJ2-5, with 7 bases lining up with TRBD1. Germline values: CDR1 SGHNT, CDR2 YYREEE (reference sequence). With 4 bases clipped from V and 1 base from J, the junction kept 7 bases outside the gene matches. This CDR3 has 15 amino acids. The CDR3 reads CASSTTTGAQETQYF. CDR3 nucleotides: TGTGCCAGCAGCACCACTACAGGGGCCCAAGAGACCCAGTACTTC.

The genes are TRBV9 and TRBJ1-2, with 10 bases lining up with TRBD1. The CDR3 extends over 16 amino acids. The V gene's germline CDR1 is SGDLS and CDR2 YYNGEE. The V segment lost 0 bases and the J segment 5 bases; nucleotides outside the gene matches: 7. The CDR3 DNA sequence: TGTGCCAGCAGCGTAGAACCGACAGGGGGCTGGTATGGCTACACCTTC. This sequence encodes CASSVEPTGGWYGYTF.

The rearrangement joins TRBV7-2 to TRBJ2-5, with D possibly being TRBD2 (5 bases). V was shortened by 5 bases and J by 4 bases, with 14 bases between the two germline ends. CDR3 length: 14 residues. The germline gives CDR1 SGHTA, CDR2 FQGNSA. The CDR3 DNA sequence: TGTGCCAGCAGCCAAAGGAACGGGGTAGAGACCCAGTACTTC. Translation gives CASSQRNGVETQYF.

The chain links TRBV15 to TRBJ1-5, with TRBD1 matching over 7 bases. Per the germline V gene, CDR1 is LNHNV and CDR2 is YYDKDF (reference sequence). The CDR3 is made up of 15 amino acids. Trimming took 7 bases from V and 0 from J; bases not matched to a gene: 6. CDR3 bases: TGTGCCACCACCCCGACAGGGTATAGCAATCAGCCCCAGCATTTT. It yields the protein CATTPTGYSNQPQHF.

The V gene is TRBV11-3, the J gene TRBJ2-3, with D maybe TRBD2 (6 bases). Trimming removed 5 bases from V and 9 bases from J, with 12 bases in between. Germline V lookup: CDR1 SGHNT, CDR2 YENEEA. The CDR3 runs to 12 residues. The CDR3 DNA reads as TGTGCCAGCAGCCCCCCGGGGAGGACGCAGTATTTT. Amino acids: CASSPPGRTQYF.

The rearrangement links TRBV6-6 to TRBJ1-2, with unresolved D. Germline CDR1 is MNHNY and CDR2 is SVGAGI (reference sequence). The CDR3 is 10 amino acids. The V and J ends lost 2 bases and 8 bases respectively, with 3 bases between them. This CDR3 is CASSYVGYTF. The CDR3 DNA is TGTGCCAGCAGTTACGTGGGCTACACCTTC.

The rearrangement uses TRBV19 and TRBJ1-3, with 8 bases aligning to TRBD1. Germline V gives CDR1 LNHDA, CDR2 SQIVND (reference sequence). The CDR3 totals 13 residues. With V trimmed by 8 bases and J by 2 bases, 2 bases remained unmatched. The CDR3: CASQTGAGNTIYF. CDR3 nucleotides: TGTGCCAGTCAGACAGGGGCTGGAAACACCATATATTTT.

A word on this clone: Other DNA sequences within the sample encode an identical CDR3. V usage is TRBV28 and J usage is TRBJ1-1; D gene unclear. V was shortened by 2 bases and J by 0 bases, with 7 bases between the two germline ends. The CDR3 covers 14 residues. Germline lookup yields CDR1 MDHEN and CDR2 SYDVKM. CDR3 DNA: TGTGCCAGCAGTTTAGAACAGCTGAACACTGAAGCTTTCTTT. Amino acids: CASSLEQLNTEAFF.

The chain recombines TRBV5-1 with TRBJ2-5, with 9 bases lining up with TRBD1. The germline V gene encodes CDR1 SGHRS and CDR2 YFSETQ. V lost 4 bases, J lost 1 base, and 5 bases stayed unmatched. This CDR3 is 15 amino acids long. CDR3 sequence: CASSPRTGAQETQYF. The CDR3 bases are TGCGCCAGCAGCCCCCGGACAGGGGCCCAAGAGACCCAGTACTTC.

The V gene is TRBV28, the J gene TRBJ2-1; 10 bases agree with TRBD2. The germline CDR1 and CDR2 sequences are MDHEN and SYDVKM. The V and J ends lost 7 bases and 8 bases, in that order; junction bases with no gene match: 8. The CDR3 has 14 residues. The CDR3 nucleotides read TGTGCCAGCAACCCCCTAGCGGGAGCCCATGAGCAGTTCTTC. This translates into CASNPLAGAHEQFF.

The chain couples TRBV19 to TRBJ1-6, with D possibly matching TRBD1 (5 bases). V lost 5 bases to trimming and J lost 7 bases, with 18 bases between them. The CDR3 consists of 16 residues. The germline CDR1 and CDR2 sequences are LNHDA and SQIVND (reference sequence). CDR3 in amino acids: CASSVHRGEDNSPLHF. The CDR3, as DNA: TGTGCCAGTAGTGTCCACCGGGGGGAGGACAATTCACCCCTCCACTTT.